These 14 T cell receptor beta chains were sequenced from one sample in a study of cytomegalovirus exposure and HLA in healthy donors (dated by TCRdb to about 2017). Library creation used the immunoSEQ multiplex PCR assay. TCRdb holds this immuneACCESS table with in-frame rearrangements only. Some clones are missing; in checked studies, unresolved V genes explain under half, and the rest has no known cause. The sample table contains about 120,000 clones; only one count was recorded for over 65% of them. Clones ranked in the top ten supply roughly 2% of the sample. The sample was PBMCs. The receptor set was obtained from a woman aged 30 to 39 in good health and CMV-seronegative.

J is TRBJ2-2 and V is TRBV9; D gene unclear. The CDR3 is 12 amino acids. The germline V gene has CDR1 SGDLS and CDR2 YYNGEE. Trimming removed 4 bases from V and 6 bases from J, with 7 bases in between. CDR3 nucleotide sequence: TGTGCCAGCAGCCCCCTCCCCGGGGAGCTGTTTTTT. The encoded protein is CASSPLPGELFF.

V gene TRBV5-1 combines with J gene TRBJ2-5; tentative D call: TRBD1 (5 bases). Trimming cost V 4 bases and J 5 bases, with 12 bases left between them. The CDR3 consists of 13 residues. Germline CDR1 reads SGHRS; CDR2 reads YFSETQ. Written as DNA, the CDR3 is TGCGCCAGCAGCCGGCTGCCAGGGGAGACCCAGTACTTC. Its translation is CASSRLPGETQYF.

The chain uses TRBV7-9 and TRBJ1-1, with D possibly being TRBD1 (5 bases). V lost 4 bases and J lost 2, with 20 bases in between. This CDR3 is 17 amino acids long. Germline V CDR1 and CDR2: SEHNR, FQNEAQ (reference sequence). CDR3 protein: CASSSRGSGGKNTEAFF. CDR3 DNA: TGTGCCAGCAGCTCACGAGGCAGTGGGGGGAAAAACACTGAAGCTTTCTTT.

The chain joins TRBV10-1 to TRBJ2-2; possibly TRBD2 for D (5 bases). The CDR3 is 11 amino acids. Trimming stripped 10 bases from V and 5 bases from J, with 8 bases between. CDR1 WNHNN and CDR2 SYGVQD come from the germline V gene (reference sequence). CDR3 sequence reads: CATRGTGELFF. The CDR3 coding sequence is TGCGCCACCCGGGGTACCGGGGAGCTGTTTTTT.

J is TRBJ2-7 and V is TRBV14, with 7 bases that match TRBD1. The trim removed 4 bases at V and 2 bases at J, leaving 8 bases unmatched. The germline V gene encodes CDR1 SGHDN and CDR2 FVKESK. The CDR3 length is 15 residues. DNA for the CDR3: TGTGCCAGCAGCCCCACCCGGACAGGTACCTACGAGCAGTACTTC. Translated, it gives CASSPTRTGTYEQYF.

This chain connects TRBV6-5 to TRBJ1-1; 7 nucleotides align to TRBD1. V shed 0 bases and J 4 bases; nucleotides not matched to a gene: 2. The germline gives CDR1 MNHEY, CDR2 SVGAGI. The CDR3 extends over 14 amino acids. The CDR3 here is CASSYSTGPTEAFF. The CDR3 nucleotides read TGTGCCAGCAGTTACTCGACAGGGCCCACTGAAGCTTTCTTT.

The CDR3 DNA reads as TGTGCCAGCAGCCGATCCCGGACGCCTGGGACTAGCGGGGATAGGGAGACCCAGTACTTC. Encoded protein: CASSRSRTPGTSGDRETQYF. V gene TRBV13 combines with J gene TRBJ2-5; 13 bases align to TRBD2. Per germline, CDR1 PRHDT and CDR2 FYEKMQ (reference sequence). The CDR3 sequence is 20 residues long. Trimming removed 5 bases from V and 5 bases from J; junction bases left unmatched: 20.

CDR3 sequence reads: CASRAGPLSYNEQFF. CDR3 nucleotides: TGTGCCAGTAGGGCGGGGCCCCTCTCCTACAATGAGCAGTTCTTC. The chain recombines TRBV19 with TRBJ2-1, with D tentatively TRBD2 (6 bases). The CDR3 has 15 amino acids. The V gene lost 6 bases and the J gene lost 0 bases, with 12 bases spanning the gap. CDR1 and CDR2 from the germline V gene are LNHDA and SQIVND (reference sequence).

The rearrangement uses TRBV5-1 and TRBJ2-1; 8 bases are shared with TRBD2. CDR1 is SGHRS and CDR2 is YFSETQ in the germline V gene. The V segment lost 3 bases and the J segment 5 bases; nucleotides outside the gene matches: 7. The CDR3 is 15 residues long. CDR3 region: CASSSAVSGDNEQFF. CDR3 coding DNA: TGCGCCAGCAGCTCGGCGGTTAGCGGGGACAATGAGCAGTTCTTC.

A note on this clone: The same CDR3 also results from other DNA sequences found in this sample. The V call is TRBV6-5, the J call TRBJ1-5, with D possibly TRBD1 on 5 matching bases. The CDR3 has 14 residues. The germline CDR1 and CDR2 sequences are MNHEY and SVGAGI. The V end lost 2 bases, the J end lost 2 bases, and 7 bases lay between the germline ends. The CDR3 here is CASSYGAGNQPQHF. The CDR3 DNA follows: TGTGCCAGCAGTTACGGGGCAGGCAATCAGCCCCAGCATTTT.

The gene calls are TRBV5-1 and TRBJ2-3, with 7 positions matching TRBD2. Germline lookup yields CDR1 SGHRS and CDR2 YFSETQ. CDR3 length equals 15 residues. The J segment lost 3 bases and the V segment lost 4 bases, leaving 8 bases of the junction unmatched. The CDR3 nucleotides read TGCGCCAGCAGCAAGACCTACGGGAGGACAGATACGCAGTATTTT. Its protein is CASSKTYGRTDTQYF. Full variable domain (outside the CDR3, taken from reference TRBV5-1 and TRBJ2-3): KAGVTQTPRYLIKTRGQQVTLSCSPISGHRSVSWYQQTPGQGLQFLFEYFSETQRNKGNFPGRFSGRQFSNSRSEMNVSTLELGDSALYLCASSKTYGRTDTQYFGPGTRLTVL.

This rearrangement joins TRBV6-1 to TRBJ2-2; D perhaps matches TRBD1 (6 bases). This CDR3 has 16 amino acids. V gave up 2 bases and J gave up 1 base, with 11 bases separating them. Per germline, CDR1 MNHNS and CDR2 SASEGT. The CDR3 loop reads CASSEYGQMNTGELFF. DNA of the CDR3: TGTGCCAGCAGTGAATACGGACAGATGAACACCGGGGAGCTGTTTTTT.

The V call is TRBV21-1, the J call TRBJ2-3; TRBD2 reflects the table's D call only, with no check against the DNA. TRBV21-1 is a recognized pseudogene. The CDR3 has 17 residues. CDR3 amino acids: CASSKARRGASEDTQYF. CDR3 in DNA: TGTGCCAGCAGCAAAGCAAGGCGGGGCGCTTCGGAAGATACGCAGTATTTT.

V gene TRBV30 combines with J gene TRBJ2-7, with D maybe TRBD1 (6 bases). V lost 5 bases and J 1 base, leaving 15 bases between the germline ends. The CDR3 consists of 14 residues. Germline V gene lookup returns CDR1 GTSNPN and CDR2 SVGIG (reference sequence). The CDR3 DNA is TGTGCCTGGGTCACTAGGGGGAATTCCTACGAGCAGTACTTC. It yields the protein CAWVTRGNSYEQYF.